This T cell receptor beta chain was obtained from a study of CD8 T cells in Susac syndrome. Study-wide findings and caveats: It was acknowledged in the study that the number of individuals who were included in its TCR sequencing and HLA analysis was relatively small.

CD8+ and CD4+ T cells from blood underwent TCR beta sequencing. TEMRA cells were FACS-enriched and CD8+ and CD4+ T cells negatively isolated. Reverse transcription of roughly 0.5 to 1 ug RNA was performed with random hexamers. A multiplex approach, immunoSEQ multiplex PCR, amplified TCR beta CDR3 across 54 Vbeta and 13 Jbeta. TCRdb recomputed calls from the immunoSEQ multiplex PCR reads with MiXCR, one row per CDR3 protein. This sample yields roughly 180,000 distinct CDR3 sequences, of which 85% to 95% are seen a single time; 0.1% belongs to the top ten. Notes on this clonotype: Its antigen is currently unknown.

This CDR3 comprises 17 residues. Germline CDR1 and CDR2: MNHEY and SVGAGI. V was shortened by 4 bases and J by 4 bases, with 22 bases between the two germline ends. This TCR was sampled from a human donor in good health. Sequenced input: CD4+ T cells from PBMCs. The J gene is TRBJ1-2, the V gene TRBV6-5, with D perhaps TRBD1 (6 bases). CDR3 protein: CASSFTQTGAQSYGYTF. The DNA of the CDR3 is TGTGCCAGCAGTTTTACTCAGACGGGGGCCCAGAGCTATGGCTACACCTTC.